This is a list of T cell receptor beta chains from one sample in a study of blood T cell repertoires in COVID-19. The data were produced by immunoSEQ multiplex PCR, yet TCRdb's version contains in-frame clones alone and is incomplete. The table shows 150,000 to 200,000 clones, with around 82% occurring only once. Specimen: peripheral blood. Receptor source: a woman of 80 years or more with acute or convalescent COVID-19. Each CDR3 is given with its conserved first and last residue. The order of the fields is J gene, clone size, V gene, D gene, CDR3 DNA, CDR3 protein. D genes are given only for firm matches. Some rows have no size entry. The others give once, few or many, or a class for an expanded clone.

j_gene: TRBJ2-4
abundance: NA
v_gene: TRBV5-1
d_gene: NA
CDR3nt: TGCGCCAGCAGCTTGGTACAGGAGAACATTCAGTACTTC
CDR3aa: CASSLVQENIQYF

j_gene: TRBJ1-2
abundance: NA
v_gene: TRBV2
d_gene: NA
CDR3nt: TGTGCCAGCCCGTCTTTGGCAGGGAGGAGGTACACCTTC
CDR3aa: CASPSLAGRRYTF

j_gene: TRBJ1-2
abundance: NA
v_gene: TRBV4-1
d_gene: NA
CDR3nt: TGCGCCAGCAGCCAAACTCCTTCTCGGGGGAACTATGGCTACACCTTC
CDR3aa: CASSQTPSRGNYGYTF

j_gene: TRBJ1-4
abundance: NA
v_gene: TRBV7-8
d_gene: TRBD1
CDR3nt: TGTGCCAGCAGCTCGACAGGGGTACTTAATGAAAAACTGTTTTTT
CDR3aa: CASSSTGVLNEKLFF

j_gene: TRBJ1-2
abundance: NA
v_gene: TRBV2
d_gene: TRBD1
CDR3nt: TGTGCCAGCGCCCGGGCAGGGGGCGCGAATGGCTACACCTTC
CDR3aa: CASARAGGANGYTF

j_gene: TRBJ2-1
abundance: few
v_gene: TRBV7-9
d_gene: NA
CDR3nt: TGTGCCAGCAGCTTAGGATGGGTCCCCGGGAGTCCCAATGAGCAGTTCTTC
CDR3aa: CASSLGWVPGSPNEQFF

j_gene: TRBJ1-1
abundance: NA
v_gene: TRBV6-5
d_gene: NA
CDR3nt: TGTGCCAGCAGAAACTCTTTAATGACCGGGATTCGGTTTTTTTTT
CDR3aa: CASRNSLMTGIRFFF

j_gene: TRBJ2-7
abundance: NA
v_gene: TRBV5-1
d_gene: NA
CDR3nt: TGCGCCAGCAGCTTGGCTTCGGGACAAGAGCAGTACTTC
CDR3aa: CASSLASGQEQYF

j_gene: TRBJ1-5
abundance: NA
v_gene: TRBV18
d_gene: TRBD1
CDR3nt: TGTGCCAGCTCGCAATTACCGGGACAGATCGATCAGCCCCAGCATTTT
CDR3aa: CASSQLPGQIDQPQHF

j_gene: TRBJ1-3
abundance: NA
v_gene: TRBV2
d_gene: NA
CDR3nt: TGTGCCAGCAGCCGGGTACTCTCTGGAAACACCATATATTTT
CDR3aa: CASSRVLSGNTIYF

j_gene: TRBJ1-5
abundance: NA
v_gene: TRBV5-1
d_gene: TRBD1
CDR3nt: TGCGCCAGCAGCCCCTCTGGACAGGGTCAGCCCCAGCATTTT
CDR3aa: CASSPSGQGQPQHF

j_gene: TRBJ2-3
abundance: once
v_gene: TRBV29-1
d_gene: TRBD2
CDR3nt: TGCAGCGTTGAAGATTTTTGGCCAGCGGGGGGAGCAGATACGCAGTATTTT
CDR3aa: CSVEDFWPAGGADTQYF

j_gene: TRBJ2-3
abundance: NA
v_gene: TRBV5-1
d_gene: NA
CDR3nt: TGCGCCAGCAGCTTGGATGGCACTAGTCAAGATACGCAGTATTTT
CDR3aa: CASSLDGTSQDTQYF

j_gene: TRBJ2-1
abundance: NA
v_gene: TRBV7-9
d_gene: TRBD2
CDR3nt: TGTGCCAGCCGCCGGACTAGCGGAGGGAATGAGCAGTTCTTC
CDR3aa: CASRRTSGGNEQFF

j_gene: TRBJ1-4
abundance: NA
v_gene: TRBV6-5
d_gene: NA
CDR3nt: TGTGCCAGCAGAACTGGGGGGGCGCCCCAAGAAAAACTGTTTTTT
CDR3aa: CASRTGGAPQEKLFF

j_gene: TRBJ1-6
abundance: NA
v_gene: TRBV4-2
d_gene: NA
CDR3nt: TGTGCCAGCAGCCAAGGGTACAGGGATGGAAATTCACCCCTCCACTTT
CDR3aa: CASSQGYRDGNSPLHF

j_gene: TRBJ1-4
abundance: few
v_gene: TRBV4-2
d_gene: TRBD1
CDR3nt: TGTGCCAGCAGCCAAGAGGCACAGGGGGCTTCAGGTGAAAAACTGTTTTTT
CDR3aa: CASSQEAQGASGEKLFF

j_gene: TRBJ1-2
abundance: NA
v_gene: TRBV5-5
d_gene: NA
CDR3nt: TGTGCCAGCAGCTTGGATGTCGGGAGCGGCTATGGCTACACCTTC
CDR3aa: CASSLDVGSGYGYTF

j_gene: TRBJ1-1
abundance: few
v_gene: TRBV2
d_gene: TRBD1
CDR3nt: TGTGCCAGCAGGGGGGGACAGGGCTCTGAAGCTTTCTTT
CDR3aa: CASRGGQGSEAFF

j_gene: TRBJ2-3
abundance: NA
v_gene: TRBV11-2
d_gene: TRBD2
CDR3nt: TGTGCCAGCAGCTCAGAGGGGCTAGCGGGGGATACGCAGTATTTT
CDR3aa: CASSSEGLAGDTQYF

j_gene: TRBJ1-6
abundance: NA
v_gene: TRBV7-9
d_gene: NA
CDR3nt: TGTGCCAGCAGCTTAGGACAGGTCCATAATTCACCCCTCCACTTT
CDR3aa: CASSLGQVHNSPLHF

j_gene: TRBJ1-1
abundance: NA
v_gene: TRBV4-1
d_gene: NA
CDR3nt: TGCGCCAGCAGCCAAGGGTCCTATAGTATGAACACTGAAGCTTTCTTT
CDR3aa: CASSQGSYSMNTEAFF

j_gene: TRBJ1-5
abundance: NA
v_gene: TRBV2
d_gene: NA
CDR3nt: TGTGCCAGCACCCTGGGAGGGTACGGCAATCAGCCCCAGCATTTT
CDR3aa: CASTLGGYGNQPQHF

j_gene: TRBJ1-1
abundance: NA
v_gene: TRBV4-1
d_gene: NA
CDR3nt: TGCGCCAGCAGCCATATCCTGTCCCGGGTCGATCAACCTGAAGCTTTCTTT
CDR3aa: CASSHILSRVDQPEAFF

j_gene: TRBJ1-6
abundance: few
v_gene: TRBV9
d_gene: NA
CDR3nt: TGTGCCAGCAGCGTAGGAGGACTGCAAAATTCACCCCTCCACTTT
CDR3aa: CASSVGGLQNSPLHF

j_gene: TRBJ1-1
abundance: NA
v_gene: TRBV7-9
d_gene: NA
CDR3nt: TGTGCCAGCAGCTTGGTAGTGAACACTGAAGCTTTCTTT
CDR3aa: CASSLVVNTEAFF

j_gene: TRBJ1-5
abundance: NA
v_gene: TRBV2
d_gene: NA
CDR3nt: TGTGCCAGCAGTGCCGGAGGGACTAGGAATCAGCCCCAGCATTTT
CDR3aa: CASSAGGTRNQPQHF

j_gene: TRBJ2-7
abundance: once
v_gene: TRBV7-9
d_gene: NA
CDR3nt: TGTGCCAGCAGCAGGGCCCCCAACATCTACGAGCAGTACTTC
CDR3aa: CASSRAPNIYEQYF

j_gene: TRBJ1-2
abundance: NA
v_gene: TRBV5-1
d_gene: TRBD1
CDR3nt: TGCGCCAGCAGCTGGGGGGACAGGGGATATGGCTACACCTTC
CDR3aa: CASSWGDRGYGYTF

j_gene: TRBJ1-5
abundance: NA
v_gene: TRBV5-6
d_gene: NA
CDR3nt: TGTGCCAGCAGCTTTCGGAGGGGAAGGATGAGCAATCAGCCCCAGCATTTT
CDR3aa: CASSFRRGRMSNQPQHF

j_gene: TRBJ1-4
abundance: NA
v_gene: TRBV19
d_gene: NA
CDR3nt: TGTGCCAGTAGTTTTCCCAGGATCAGGGGTAATGAAAAACTGTTTTTT
CDR3aa: CASSFPRIRGNEKLFF

j_gene: TRBJ2-1
abundance: NA
v_gene: TRBV9
d_gene: NA
CDR3nt: TGTGCCAGCAGCGGGGGAGGTAGCTCCTACAATGAGCAGTTCTTC
CDR3aa: CASSGGGSSYNEQFF

j_gene: TRBJ2-2
abundance: NA
v_gene: TRBV6-5
d_gene: NA
CDR3nt: TGTGCCAGCAGTTACCCCCTAGGTACCGGCACCGGGGAGCTGTTTTTT
CDR3aa: CASSYPLGTGTGELFF

j_gene: TRBJ2-3
abundance: NA
v_gene: TRBV5-4
d_gene: TRBD2
CDR3nt: TGTGCCAGCAGCTGGGAGGGGCAGCATACGCAGTATTTT
CDR3aa: CASSWEGQHTQYF

j_gene: TRBJ1-2
abundance: NA
v_gene: TRBV6-6
d_gene: NA
CDR3nt: TGTGCCAGCAGTCGATCTAGTAATTCTTACCGTGGCTACACCTTC
CDR3aa: CASSRSSNSYRGYTF

j_gene: TRBJ2-3
abundance: NA
v_gene: TRBV5-8
d_gene: TRBD2
CDR3nt: TGTGCCAGCAGCTCTCTAGCGGGAGCAGATACGCAGTATTTT
CDR3aa: CASSSLAGADTQYF

j_gene: TRBJ1-1
abundance: NA
v_gene: TRBV9
d_gene: NA
CDR3nt: TGTGCCAGCAGCGAGCCCAGACAGAGCGAATCTTCTGAAGCTTTCTTT
CDR3aa: CASSEPRQSESSEAFF

j_gene: TRBJ1-2
abundance: NA
v_gene: TRBV6-5
d_gene: NA
CDR3nt: TGTGCCAGCAGTCGTGAGGGGGGGTATGGCTATGGCTACACCTTC
CDR3aa: CASSREGGYGYGYTF

j_gene: TRBJ2-5
abundance: few
v_gene: TRBV11-2
d_gene: TRBD2
CDR3nt: TGTGCCAGCAGCCCCCTTCGACTAGCGGTTCACCAAGAGACCCAGTACTTC
CDR3aa: CASSPLRLAVHQETQYF

j_gene: TRBJ2-7
abundance: NA
v_gene: TRBV9
d_gene: NA
CDR3nt: TGTGCCAGCAGCGCGGGACTTCTCTACGAGCAGTACTTC
CDR3aa: CASSAGLLYEQYF

j_gene: TRBJ2-7
abundance: NA
v_gene: TRBV9
d_gene: TRBD1
CDR3nt: TGTGCCAGCAGTGGGTTTGACAGGGGCGAAGTCGAGCAGTACTTC
CDR3aa: CASSGFDRGEVEQYF

j_gene: TRBJ1-1
abundance: NA
v_gene: TRBV10-3
d_gene: NA
CDR3nt: TGTGCCAGCTCCCGGGGGACACCGGGGGGGGAATCTGAAGCTTTCTTT
CDR3aa: CASSRGTPGGESEAFF

j_gene: TRBJ2-1
abundance: NA
v_gene: TRBV10-3
d_gene: TRBD2
CDR3nt: TGTGCCATGAGGAACGGGACTAGCGGGAGTTCAACATATGAGCAGTTCTTC
CDR3aa: CAMRNGTSGSSTYEQFF

j_gene: TRBJ1-1
abundance: NA
v_gene: TRBV19
d_gene: NA
CDR3nt: TGTGCCAGTAGTATGGGGGCAGCCACCATGAACACTGAAGCTTTCTTT
CDR3aa: CASSMGAATMNTEAFF

j_gene: TRBJ1-5
abundance: NA
v_gene: TRBV12-3/TRBV12-4
d_gene: NA
CDR3nt: TGTGCCAGCAGCCCCGCAGGGTCACAGCCCCAGCATTTT
CDR3aa: CASSPAGSQPQHF

j_gene: TRBJ2-5
abundance: NA
v_gene: TRBV5-4
d_gene: NA
CDR3nt: TGTGCCAGCAGGTGGGGCCAGGGGTCGGAGACCCAGTACTTC
CDR3aa: CASRWGQGSETQYF

j_gene: TRBJ1-4
abundance: NA
v_gene: TRBV7-6
d_gene: NA
CDR3nt: TGTGCCAGCAGCTTCCCAGGGGAAAAACTGTTTTTT
CDR3aa: CASSFPGEKLFF

j_gene: TRBJ2-5
abundance: NA
v_gene: TRBV5-1
d_gene: TRBD2
CDR3nt: TGCGCCAGCAGCTTTTCCCTAGCGGGGGGGGAGACCCAGTACTTC
CDR3aa: CASSFSLAGGETQYF

j_gene: TRBJ2-4
abundance: NA
v_gene: TRBV4-1
d_gene: TRBD2
CDR3nt: TGCGCCAGCAGCCAAGTTCAGAGCGGGGGCCTTGGAGCCAAAAACATTCAGTACTTC
CDR3aa: CASSQVQSGGLGAKNIQYF

j_gene: TRBJ1-4
abundance: NA
v_gene: TRBV9
d_gene: NA
CDR3nt: TGTGCCAGCAGCGTATCACCCGGGGGGCCAAATGAAAAACTGTTTTTT
CDR3aa: CASSVSPGGPNEKLFF

j_gene: TRBJ1-6
abundance: NA
v_gene: TRBV10-3
d_gene: NA
CDR3nt: TGTGCCATCAGTGAGACGACAGGACGCGGTTCAAATTCACCCCTCCACTTT
CDR3aa: CAISETTGRGSNSPLHF

j_gene: TRBJ2-7
abundance: NA
v_gene: TRBV5-1
d_gene: NA
CDR3nt: TGCGCCAGCAGCTTGACTAGAGGTGAGCAGTACTTC
CDR3aa: CASSLTRGEQYF

j_gene: TRBJ1-1
abundance: NA
v_gene: TRBV19
d_gene: TRBD1
CDR3nt: TGTGCCAGTAGCCCTCGCGGACAGGGGAACACTGAAGCTTTCTTT
CDR3aa: CASSPRGQGNTEAFF

j_gene: TRBJ2-7
abundance: NA
v_gene: TRBV2
d_gene: NA
CDR3nt: TGTGCCAGTCGACAGACATACGAGCAGTACTTC
CDR3aa: CASRQTYEQYF

j_gene: TRBJ2-3
abundance: NA
v_gene: TRBV5-4
d_gene: TRBD2
CDR3nt: TGTGCCAGCAGCTCGCGGGGGGGCACAGATACGCAGTATTTT
CDR3aa: CASSSRGGTDTQYF

j_gene: TRBJ2-7
abundance: NA
v_gene: TRBV5-4
d_gene: TRBD1
CDR3nt: TGTGCCAGCTCCGGACAGGGGACCTTCGAGCAGTACTTC
CDR3aa: CASSGQGTFEQYF

j_gene: TRBJ2-1
abundance: once
v_gene: TRBV7-2
d_gene: TRBD2
CDR3nt: TGTGCCAGCAGCTTAGAGCTAGCGGCTTACAATGAGCAGTTCTTC
CDR3aa: CASSLELAAYNEQFF

j_gene: TRBJ2-3
abundance: NA
v_gene: TRBV7-6
d_gene: TRBD2
CDR3nt: TGTGCCAGCAGTCGTCTAGCGGGAGGGGGCACAGATACGCAGTATTTT
CDR3aa: CASSRLAGGGTDTQYF

j_gene: TRBJ2-7
abundance: NA
v_gene: TRBV7-9
d_gene: NA
CDR3nt: TGTGCCAGCAACTCCCTAGGGGGTGGCTACGAGCAGTACTTC
CDR3aa: CASNSLGGGYEQYF

j_gene: TRBJ1-1
abundance: once
v_gene: TRBV13
d_gene: NA
CDR3nt: TGTGCCAGCAGCTTACAATACGGGGGGACTGAAGCTTTCTTT
CDR3aa: CASSLQYGGTEAFF